This T cell receptor (beta chain) emerged from a study of cytotoxic CD8 clonotypes in ibrutinib-treated CLL. Background on the study: Outcomes included around 25 partial and 2 complete responses; after median 68 months, approximately 14 stayed remitted and about 12 progressed.

This clone came up a few times. Its specificity is not known. General study points: Clonality at baseline surpassed age-matched healthy donors and tracked circulating CD8+ T-cell counts. Treatment left the uncommon public clonotypes either contracted or stable in frequency.

V lost 5 bases and J lost 0, with 4 bases in between. The CDR3 totals 12 residues. Looked up from germline, CDR1 is SGHTA and CDR2 is FQGNSA. The intended depth for sequencing was 1 in 200,000 to 1 in 1 million T cells. The table came from immunoSEQ multiplex PCR; TCRdb's copy has only in-frame clones and leaves some out. The table records tens of thousands of clones, approximately 67% of them present only once. The sequence was obtained from a human donor with chronic lymphocytic leukemia. Sequencing was performed on PBMCs, taken at disease progression, from a patient treated with ibrutinib. J is TRBJ1-2 and V is TRBV7-2, with D unresolved. The CDR3 sequence is CASSGTNYGYTF. The CDR3 DNA reads TGTGCCAGCAGCGGTACTAACTATGGCTACACCTTC.